The 12 T cell receptor beta chains below were found in one sample sequenced in a study of blood T cell repertoires in COVID-19. Method: immunoSEQ multiplex PCR; TCRdb's copy keeps in-frame clones and lacks some. In the table there are some 240,000 clones, 84% of which are singletons. Specimen: peripheral blood. All receptors come from a woman aged 40 to 50 who had recovered from COVID-19.

This chain joins TRBV9 and TRBJ2-3; 14 bases align to TRBD2. The CDR3 loop spans 17 amino acids. CDR1 and CDR2 (germline): SGDLS, YYNGEE. The V gene end was trimmed by 4 bases and the J gene end by 2 bases; junction bases not matched to a gene: 6. In DNA form, the CDR3 reads TGTGCCAGCAGCCATCGGACTAGCGGGGGGCCCACAGATACGCAGTATTTT. This translates into CASSHRTSGGPTDTQYF.

The J gene is TRBJ1-5, the V gene TRBV9; D uncertain. The CDR3 has 14 amino acids. The germline V and J ends were trimmed by 0 bases and 0 bases, with 4 bases remaining between them. Germline V gene sequence: CDR1 SGDLS, CDR2 YYNGEE. The CDR3 here is CASSVGHSNQPQHF. The CDR3 DNA reads as TGTGCCAGCAGCGTAGGGCATAGCAATCAGCCCCAGCATTTT.

This chain joins TRBV5-1 and TRBJ2-1; 7 positions match TRBD2. This CDR3 is built from 12 residues. After removal of 4 bases from V and 5 bases from J, the junction contained 0 bases not matched to a gene. The V gene's germline CDR1 is SGHRS and CDR2 YFSETQ. CDR3 bases: TGCGCCAGCAGCGGGGGGGACAATGAGCAGTTCTTC. Its protein product is CASSGGDNEQFF.

This rearrangement joins TRBV3-1 (or the pseudogene TRBV3-2) to TRBJ2-7; 8 bases map to TRBD2. The CDR3 has 14 amino acids. CDR1 LGHDT and CDR2 YNNKEL come from the germline V gene (reference sequence). J gave up 9 bases and V 0 bases, and 7 bases lay outside the gene matches. The CDR3 coding sequence is TGTGCCAGCAGCCAAGATCGGGGGGGCGCAGGGCAGTACTTC. Amino acids: CASSQDRGGAGQYF.

The rearrangement uses TRBV29-1 and TRBJ1-1, with 9 nucleotides matching TRBD1. Germline V gives CDR1 SQVTM, CDR2 ANQGSEA. This CDR3 comprises 15 residues. J gave up 2 bases and V 5 bases, and 9 bases lay outside the gene matches. The CDR3 nucleotides are TGCAGCGTTCGATGGACAGGGGCATTCAACACTGAAGCTTTCTTT. This translates into CSVRWTGAFNTEAFF.

The chain joins TRBV10-2 to TRBJ1-1; the D is unclear. CDR1 WSHSY and CDR2 SAAADI come from the germline V gene. This CDR3 region has 14 residues. V was clipped by 7 bases and J by 1 base, with 13 bases between them. The CDR3 reads CASTKEIRNTEAFF. DNA for the CDR3: TGCGCCAGCACAAAGGAGATTCGGAACACTGAAGCTTTCTTT.

The genes are TRBV7-9 and TRBJ1-5, with D perhaps matching TRBD1 (5 bases). Per germline, CDR1 SEHNR and CDR2 FQNEAQ (reference sequence). The CDR3 is made up of 14 amino acids. V was cut by 1 base and J by 7 bases, with 11 bases left in between. The CDR3 is CASSLGSRGQPQHF. Written as DNA, the CDR3 is TGTGCCAGCAGCTTAGGTTCAAGGGGACAGCCCCAGCATTTT.

This clone occurred a few times. The chain employs TRBV30 and TRBJ1-1; tentative D call: TRBD1 (6 bases). There are 11 residues in the CDR3. Deletions cut 2 bases from V and 11 bases from J, with 12 bases between. Germline CDR1 GTSNPN, CDR2 SVGIG (reference sequence). The CDR3: CAWSLGAGAFF. The DNA of the CDR3 is TGTGCCTGGAGTTTGGGGGCTGGGGCTTTCTTT.

The chain couples TRBV6-5 to TRBJ1-2; unclear D gene. V was clipped by 6 bases and J by 3 bases, with 17 bases between them. In germline, CDR1 is MNHEY, CDR2 SVGAGI. This CDR3 comprises 15 residues. CDR3 in amino acids: CASSRGSNWDYGYTF. For the CDR3, the DNA is TGTGCCAGCAGCCGAGGCTCGAATTGGGACTATGGCTACACCTTC.

This clone was seen a handful of times. V is TRBV18 and J is TRBJ2-1, with D maybe TRBD2 (6 bases). The CDR3 length is 13 residues. Trimming stripped 8 bases from V and 10 bases from J, with 18 bases between. Germline CDR1 and CDR2: KGHSH and LQKENI. The CDR3, as DNA: TGTGCCAGCGGGGAACACCGAGGAGGGGAGCAGTTCTTC. Amino acid sequence: CASGEHRGGEQFF.

This chain joins TRBV19 and TRBJ2-7; unclear D gene. Trimming took 1 base from V and 6 from J, leaving 4 bases between them. The CDR3 runs to 11 residues. Germline values: CDR1 LNHDA, CDR2 SQIVND (reference sequence). CDR3 protein: CASSIAGEQYF. DNA for the CDR3: TGTGCCAGTAGTATAGCGGGCGAGCAGTACTTC.

The genes are TRBV11-2 and TRBJ1-3; a weak D match, TRBD1 (6 bases). Germline CDR1 reads SGHAT; CDR2 reads FQNNGV. With 5 bases removed from V and 8 bases from J, the gap between germline ends came to 19 bases. The CDR3 covers 15 residues. CDR3 sequence (DNA): TGTGCCAGCAGCCTAATTACAGGGTTCAGGGACACCATATATTTT. This translates into CASSLITGFRDTIYF.